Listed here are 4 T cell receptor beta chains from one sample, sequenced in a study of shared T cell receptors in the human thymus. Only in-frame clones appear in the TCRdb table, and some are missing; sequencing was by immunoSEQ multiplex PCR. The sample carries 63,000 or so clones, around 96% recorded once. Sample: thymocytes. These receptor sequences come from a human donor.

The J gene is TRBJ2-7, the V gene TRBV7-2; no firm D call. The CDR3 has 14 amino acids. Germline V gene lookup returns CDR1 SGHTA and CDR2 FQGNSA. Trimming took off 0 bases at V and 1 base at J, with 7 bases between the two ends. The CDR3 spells CASSLAVGSYEQYF. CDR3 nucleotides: TGTGCCAGCAGCTTAGCAGTGGGTTCCTACGAGCAGTACTTC.

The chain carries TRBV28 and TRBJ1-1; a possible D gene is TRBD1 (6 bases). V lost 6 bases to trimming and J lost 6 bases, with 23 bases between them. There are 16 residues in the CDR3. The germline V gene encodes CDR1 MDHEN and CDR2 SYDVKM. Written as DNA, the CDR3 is TGTGCCAGCAGCCTCGCAGGGGACGGGGATCGGTCTGAAGCTTTCTTT. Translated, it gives CASSLAGDGDRSEAFF.

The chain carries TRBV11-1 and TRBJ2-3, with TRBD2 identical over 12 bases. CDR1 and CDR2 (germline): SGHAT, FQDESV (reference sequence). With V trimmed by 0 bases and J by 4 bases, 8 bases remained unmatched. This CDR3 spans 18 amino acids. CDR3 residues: CASSLAFLLAGGPDTQYF. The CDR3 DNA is TGTGCCAGCAGCTTAGCTTTCCTCCTAGCGGGGGGGCCAGATACGCAGTATTTT.

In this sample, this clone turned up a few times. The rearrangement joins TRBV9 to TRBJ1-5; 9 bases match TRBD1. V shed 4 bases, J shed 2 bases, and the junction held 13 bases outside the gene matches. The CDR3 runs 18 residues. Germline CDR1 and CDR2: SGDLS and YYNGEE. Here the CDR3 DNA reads TGTGCCAGCAGCCCCCGGGACAGGGTGACAATCGGCAATCAGCCCCAGCATTTT. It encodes CASSPRDRVTIGNQPQHF.